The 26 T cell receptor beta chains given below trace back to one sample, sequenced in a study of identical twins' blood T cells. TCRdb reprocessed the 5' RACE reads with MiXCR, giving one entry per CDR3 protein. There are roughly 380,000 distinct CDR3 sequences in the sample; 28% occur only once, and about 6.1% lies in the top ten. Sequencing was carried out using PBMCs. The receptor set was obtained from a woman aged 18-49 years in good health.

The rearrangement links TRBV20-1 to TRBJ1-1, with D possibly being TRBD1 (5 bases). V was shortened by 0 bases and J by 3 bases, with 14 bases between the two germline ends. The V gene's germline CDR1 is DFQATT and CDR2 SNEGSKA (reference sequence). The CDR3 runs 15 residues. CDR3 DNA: TGCAGTGCTAGAGATTGGGGGACCGTTTACACTGAAGCTTTCTTT. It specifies CSARDWGTVYTEAFF.

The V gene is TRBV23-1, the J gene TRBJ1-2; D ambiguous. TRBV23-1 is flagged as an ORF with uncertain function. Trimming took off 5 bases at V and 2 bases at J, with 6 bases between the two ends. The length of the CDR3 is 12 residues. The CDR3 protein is CASSYRNYGYTF. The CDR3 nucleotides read TGCGCCAGCAGTTACAGAAACTATGGCTACACCTTC.

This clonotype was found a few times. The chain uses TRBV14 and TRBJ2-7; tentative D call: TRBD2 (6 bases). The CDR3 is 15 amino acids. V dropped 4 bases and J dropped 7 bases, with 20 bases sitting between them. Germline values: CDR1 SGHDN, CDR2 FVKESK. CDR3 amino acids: CASSLASANSGEQYF. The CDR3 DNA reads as TGTGCCAGCAGCCTGGCTAGCGCGAATTCGGGGGAGCAGTACTTC.

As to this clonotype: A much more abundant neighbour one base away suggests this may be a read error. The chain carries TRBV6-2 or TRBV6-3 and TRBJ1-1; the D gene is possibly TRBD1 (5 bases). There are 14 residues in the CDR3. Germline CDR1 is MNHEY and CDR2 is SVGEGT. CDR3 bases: TGTGCCAGCACTTCGACAGTTATGAACACTGGAGCTTTCTTT. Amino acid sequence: CASTSTVMNTGAFF.

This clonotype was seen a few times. CDR3 DNA sequence: TGCAGTGCTAACCGGGATAGCGAGGGCGAGCAGTACTTC. It encodes CSANRDSEGEQYF. V gene TRBV20-1 combines with J gene TRBJ2-7; D is possibly TRBD2 (5 bases). The V end lost 4 bases, the J end lost 6 bases, and 16 bases lay between the germline ends. Per germline, CDR1 DFQATT and CDR2 SNEGSKA (reference sequence). CDR3 size: 13 residues.

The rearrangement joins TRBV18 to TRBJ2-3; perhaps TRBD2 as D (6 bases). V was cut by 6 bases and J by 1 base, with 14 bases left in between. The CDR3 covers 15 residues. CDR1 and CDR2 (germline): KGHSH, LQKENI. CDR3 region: CASSEFTGGTDTQYF. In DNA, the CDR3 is TGTGCCAGCTCCGAATTTACGGGGGGCACAGATACGCAGTATTTT.

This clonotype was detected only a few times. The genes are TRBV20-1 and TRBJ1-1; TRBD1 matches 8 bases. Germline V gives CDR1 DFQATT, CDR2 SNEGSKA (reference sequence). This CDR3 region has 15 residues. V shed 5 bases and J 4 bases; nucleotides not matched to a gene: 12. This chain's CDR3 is CSAPRTGSLGTEAFF. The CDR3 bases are TGCAGTGCTCCTCGGACAGGGAGCTTAGGCACTGAAGCTTTCTTT.

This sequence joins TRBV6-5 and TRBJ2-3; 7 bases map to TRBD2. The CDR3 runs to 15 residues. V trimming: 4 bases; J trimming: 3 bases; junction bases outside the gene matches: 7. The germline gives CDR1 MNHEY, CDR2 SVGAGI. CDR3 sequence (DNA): TGTGCCAGCAGTTTGATCGGCGGGAGAACAGATACGCAGTATTTT. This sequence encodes CASSLIGGRTDTQYF.

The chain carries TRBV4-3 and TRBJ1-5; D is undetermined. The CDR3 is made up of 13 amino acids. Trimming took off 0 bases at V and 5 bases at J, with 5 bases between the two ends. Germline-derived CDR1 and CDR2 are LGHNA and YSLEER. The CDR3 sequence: CASSQDTDQPQHF. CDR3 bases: TGCGCCAGCAGCCAAGATACGGATCAGCCCCAGCATTTT.

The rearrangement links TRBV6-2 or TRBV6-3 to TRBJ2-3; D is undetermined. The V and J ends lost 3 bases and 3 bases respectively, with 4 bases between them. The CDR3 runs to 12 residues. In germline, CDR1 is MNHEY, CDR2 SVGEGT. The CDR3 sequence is CASSYWTDTQYF. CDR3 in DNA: TGTGCCAGCAGTTATTGGACAGATACGCAGTATTTT.

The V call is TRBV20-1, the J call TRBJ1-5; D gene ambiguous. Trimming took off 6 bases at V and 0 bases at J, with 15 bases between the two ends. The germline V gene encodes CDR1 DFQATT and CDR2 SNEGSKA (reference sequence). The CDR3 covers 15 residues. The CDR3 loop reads CSAFTRGDSNQPQHF. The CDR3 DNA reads TGCAGTGCCTTCACTCGGGGAGATAGCAATCAGCCCCAGCATTTT.

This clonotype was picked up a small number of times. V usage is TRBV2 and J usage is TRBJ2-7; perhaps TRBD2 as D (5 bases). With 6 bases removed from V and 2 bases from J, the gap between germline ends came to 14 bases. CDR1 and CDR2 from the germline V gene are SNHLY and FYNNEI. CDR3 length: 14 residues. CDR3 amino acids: CASSVEGLTYEQYF. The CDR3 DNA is TGTGCCAGCAGCGTTGAGGGTCTGACCTACGAGCAGTACTTC.

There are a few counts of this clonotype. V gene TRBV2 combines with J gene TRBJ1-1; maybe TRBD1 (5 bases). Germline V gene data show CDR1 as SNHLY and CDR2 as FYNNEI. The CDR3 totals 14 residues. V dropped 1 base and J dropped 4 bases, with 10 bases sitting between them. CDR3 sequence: CASSEDGRGTEAFF. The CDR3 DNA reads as TGTGCCAGCAGTGAAGATGGGAGGGGCACTGAAGCTTTCTTT.

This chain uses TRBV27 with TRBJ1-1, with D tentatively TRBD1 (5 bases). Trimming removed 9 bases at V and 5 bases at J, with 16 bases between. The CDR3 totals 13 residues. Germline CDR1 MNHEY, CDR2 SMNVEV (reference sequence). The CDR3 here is CASAPTRETEAFF. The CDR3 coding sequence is TGTGCCAGTGCTCCAACCAGGGAGACTGAAGCTTTCTTT.

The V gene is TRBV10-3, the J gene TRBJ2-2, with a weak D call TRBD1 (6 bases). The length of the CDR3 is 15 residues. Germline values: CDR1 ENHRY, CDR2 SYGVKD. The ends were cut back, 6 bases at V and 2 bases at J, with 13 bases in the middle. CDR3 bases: TGTGCCATCAGCTCAGGGGTCGGAAACACCGGGGAGCTGTTTTTT. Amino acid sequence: CAISSGVGNTGELFF.

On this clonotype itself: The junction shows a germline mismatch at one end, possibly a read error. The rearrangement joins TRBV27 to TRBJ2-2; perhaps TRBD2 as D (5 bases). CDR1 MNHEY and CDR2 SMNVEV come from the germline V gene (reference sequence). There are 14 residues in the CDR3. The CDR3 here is CASSLYQNTGELVF. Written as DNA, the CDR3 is TGTGCCAGCAGTTTATATCAGAACACCGGGGAGCTGGTTTTT.

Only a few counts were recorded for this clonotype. CDR3 residues: CASSSLLGNEQYF. The CDR3, as DNA: TGTGCCAGCAGCTCCCTATTGGGGAACGAGCAGTACTTC. J is TRBJ2-7 and V is TRBV11-2; D remains ambiguous. V lost 4 bases and J 5 bases, leaving 12 bases between the germline ends. This CDR3 is 13 amino acids long. Germline loops: CDR1 SGHAT, CDR2 FQNNGV.

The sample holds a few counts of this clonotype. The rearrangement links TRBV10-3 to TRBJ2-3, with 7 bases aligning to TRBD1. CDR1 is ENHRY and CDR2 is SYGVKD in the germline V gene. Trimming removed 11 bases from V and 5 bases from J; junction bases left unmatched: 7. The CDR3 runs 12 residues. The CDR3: CASTGSRDTQYF. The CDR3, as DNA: TGTGCCTCGACAGGGAGTAGAGATACGCAGTATTTT.

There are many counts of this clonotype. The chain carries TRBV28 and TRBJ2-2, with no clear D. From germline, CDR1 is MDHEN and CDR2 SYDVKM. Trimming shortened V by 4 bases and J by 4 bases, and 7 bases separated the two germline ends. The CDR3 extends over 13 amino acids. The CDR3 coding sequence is TGTGCCAGCAGTTCGACACTCACCGGGGAGCTGTTTTTT. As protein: CASSSTLTGELFF. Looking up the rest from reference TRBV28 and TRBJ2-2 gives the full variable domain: DVKVTQSSRYLVKRTGEKVFLECVQDMDHENMFWYRQDPGLGLRLIYFSYDVKMKEKGDIPEGYSVSREKKERFSLILESASTNQTSMYLCASSSTLTGELFFGEGSRLTVL.

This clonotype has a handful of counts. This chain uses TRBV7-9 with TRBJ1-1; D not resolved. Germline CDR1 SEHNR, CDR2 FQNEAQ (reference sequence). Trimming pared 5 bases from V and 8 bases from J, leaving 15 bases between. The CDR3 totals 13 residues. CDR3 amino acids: CASSLQDVGEAFF. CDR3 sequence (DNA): TGTGCCAGCAGCCTCCAAGACGTCGGGGAAGCTTTCTTT.

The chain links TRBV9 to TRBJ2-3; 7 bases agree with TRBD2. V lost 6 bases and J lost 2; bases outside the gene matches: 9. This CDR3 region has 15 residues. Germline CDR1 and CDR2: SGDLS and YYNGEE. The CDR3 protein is CASKGSGSATDTQYF. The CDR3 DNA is TGTGCCAGCAAGGGTAGCGGGTCCGCCACAGATACGCAGTATTTT. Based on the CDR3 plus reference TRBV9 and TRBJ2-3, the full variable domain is DSGVTQTPKHLITATGQRVTLRCSPRSGDLSVYWYQQSLDQGLQFLIQYYNGEERAKGNILERFSAQQFPDLHSELNLSSLELGDSALYFCASKGSGSATDTQYFGPGTRLTVL.

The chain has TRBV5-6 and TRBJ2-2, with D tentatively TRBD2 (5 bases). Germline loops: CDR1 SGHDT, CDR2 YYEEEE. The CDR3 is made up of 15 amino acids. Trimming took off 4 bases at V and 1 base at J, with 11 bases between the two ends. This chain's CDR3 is CASSRRTLNTGELFF. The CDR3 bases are TGTGCCAGCAGCCGGAGGACTTTGAACACCGGGGAGCTGTTTTTT.

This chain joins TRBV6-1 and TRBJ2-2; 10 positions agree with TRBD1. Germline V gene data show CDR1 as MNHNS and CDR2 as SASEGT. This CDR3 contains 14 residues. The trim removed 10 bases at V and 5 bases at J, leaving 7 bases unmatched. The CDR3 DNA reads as TGTGCCACTCGGACAGGGGGTGTGACCGGGGAGCTGTTTTTT. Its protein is CATRTGGVTGELFF.

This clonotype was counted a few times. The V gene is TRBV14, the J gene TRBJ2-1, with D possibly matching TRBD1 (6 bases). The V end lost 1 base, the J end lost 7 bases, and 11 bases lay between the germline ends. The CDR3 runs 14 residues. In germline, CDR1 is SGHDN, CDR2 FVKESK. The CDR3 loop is CASSQGTDNNEQFF. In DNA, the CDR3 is TGTGCCAGCAGCCAAGGGACAGACAATAATGAGCAGTTCTTC.

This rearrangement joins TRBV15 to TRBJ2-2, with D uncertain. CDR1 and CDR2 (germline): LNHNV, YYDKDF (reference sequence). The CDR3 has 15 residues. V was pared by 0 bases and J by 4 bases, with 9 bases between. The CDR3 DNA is TGTGCCACCAGCAGAGATCCTTTGGGCACCGGGGAGCTGTTTTTT. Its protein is CATSRDPLGTGELFF.

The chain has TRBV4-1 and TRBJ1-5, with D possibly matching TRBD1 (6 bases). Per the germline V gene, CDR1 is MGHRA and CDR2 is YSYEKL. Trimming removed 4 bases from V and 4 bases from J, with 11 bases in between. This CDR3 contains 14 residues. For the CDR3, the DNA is TGCGCCAGCAGCCCCCGGACAGCTAATCAGCCCCAGCATTTT. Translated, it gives CASSPRTANQPQHF.